These 13 T cell receptor beta chains were sequenced from one sample in a study of T cell responses to AZD1222 COVID-19 vaccine. Assay used: immunoSEQ multiplex PCR; TCRdb lists only in-frame clones, some missing. The sample lists 100,000 to 120,000 clones, 81% seen once, with 3.5% to 5% in the top ten. The material sequenced was peripheral blood, taken on day 0 of AZD1222 vaccination. These TCRs come from an adult in good health.

The rearrangement joins TRBV4-3 to TRBJ2-3, with D unclear. The germline CDR1 and CDR2 sequences are LGHNA and YSLEER. The CDR3 extends over 15 amino acids. With 1 base removed from V and 6 bases from J, the gap between germline ends came to 14 bases. CDR3 region: CASSQVRQIQDTQYF. CDR3 in DNA: TGCGCCAGCAGCCAAGTGCGGCAGATCCAGGATACGCAGTATTTT.

The V and J genes are TRBV19 and TRBJ2-1; 8 bases align to TRBD2. The germline CDR1 and CDR2 sequences are LNHDA and SQIVND (reference sequence). V gave up 3 bases and J gave up 4 bases; unmatched junction bases: 5. The CDR3 spans 15 residues. Here the CDR3 reads CASSMSGGLYNEQFF. Here the CDR3 DNA reads TGTGCCAGTAGTATGAGCGGGGGCCTATACAATGAGCAGTTCTTC.

This chain uses TRBV28 with TRBJ1-2, with D maybe TRBD1 (6 bases). The germline V gene encodes CDR1 MDHEN and CDR2 SYDVKM. CDR3 length: 15 amino acids. V was cut by 6 bases and J by 7 bases, with 21 bases left in between. The CDR3 protein is CASRGGQVSSLGYTF. The CDR3 DNA follows: TGTGCCAGCAGGGGGGGGCAGGTGTCGAGTCTTGGCTACACCTTC.

The CDR3 is CASSTDKNYGYTF. The CDR3 DNA reads TGTGCCAGCTCGACGGACAAGAACTATGGCTACACCTTC. The chain links TRBV18 to TRBJ1-2, with a tentative D call TRBD1 (5 bases). V was clipped by 6 bases and J by 2 bases, with 10 bases between them. The CDR3 is 13 residues long. Germline V gives CDR1 KGHSH, CDR2 LQKENI.

This rearrangement joins TRBV10-2 to TRBJ1-4; D is unclear. The V end lost 7 bases, the J end lost 5 bases, and 8 bases lay between the germline ends. Germline V gives CDR1 WSHSY, CDR2 SAAADI. CDR3 length equals 12 residues. The CDR3 loop reads CASTGRNEKLFF. DNA for the CDR3: TGCGCCAGCACCGGACGGAATGAAAAACTGTTTTTT.

The rearrangement links TRBV18 to TRBJ2-5; D may be TRBD1 (6 bases). Germline CDR1 and CDR2: KGHSH and LQKENI. Trimming pared 6 bases from V and 7 bases from J, leaving 15 bases between. The CDR3 has 13 amino acids. The chain's CDR3 is CASSPDSRGTQYF. CDR3 sequence (DNA): TGTGCCAGCTCTCCGGACAGCCGAGGGACCCAGTACTTC.

This sequence joins TRBV7-9 and TRBJ1-1, with D perhaps TRBD1 (5 bases). Germline assignment: CDR1 SEHNR and CDR2 FQNEAQ (reference sequence). There are 13 residues in the CDR3. Trimming cost V 5 bases and J 11 bases, with 18 bases left between them. The CDR3 DNA reads TGTGCCAGCAGCACGGGACCGGGTTCAGGCGCTTTCTTT. It translates to CASSTGPGSGAFF. Full variable domain (rest looked up from reference TRBV7-9 and TRBJ1-1): DTGVSQNPRHKITKRGQNVTFRCDPISEHNRLYWYRQTLGQGPEFLTYFQNEAQLEKSRLLSDRFSAERPKGSFSTLEIQRTEQGDSAMYLCASSTGPGSGAFFGQGTRLTVV.

A few counts support this clone. The chain is built from TRBV3-1 (or the pseudogene TRBV3-2) and TRBJ2-3; TRBD1 might be the D (6 bases). Between the trimmed V and J ends, which lost 5 bases and 6 bases, there was a span of 15 bases. This CDR3 contains 14 residues. CDR1 LGHDT and CDR2 YNNKEL come from the germline V gene (reference sequence). The CDR3 protein is CASSNRDKFDTQYF. The CDR3 DNA reads as TGTGCCAGCAGCAACCGGGACAAATTTGATACGCAGTATTTT.

This clone was recorded many times. DNA of the CDR3: TGTGCCAGCAGCTGGACAGGGATCCAAGAGACCCAGTACTTC. This codes for CASSWTGIQETQYF. V gene TRBV5-7 combines with J gene TRBJ2-5; TRBD1 aligns across 8 bases. TRBV5-7 is labeled an ORF, and its function is uncertain. V lost 3 bases, J lost 1 base, and 2 bases stayed unmatched. CDR3 length: 14 amino acids.

The V call is TRBV19, the J call TRBJ2-1; TRBD2 agrees at 9 bases. The V gene's germline CDR1 is LNHDA and CDR2 SQIVND (reference sequence). This CDR3 is 16 amino acids long. V trimming: 11 bases; J trimming: 9 bases; junction bases outside the gene matches: 20. The CDR3 nucleotides read TGTGCCGCCAGTAGTGGGTTGCGGGAGGGTTGGGGTGAGCAGTTCTTC. This codes for CAASSGLREGWGEQFF.

This clone was seen a handful of times. DNA for the CDR3: TGTGCCAGCAGGCTTGGGCGGCCCACAGATACGCAGTATTTT. Its protein product is CASRLGRPTDTQYF. The chain employs TRBV7-2 and TRBJ2-3; D is uncertain. Germline assignment: CDR1 SGHTA and CDR2 FQGNSA. This CDR3 contains 14 residues. V dropped 6 bases and J dropped 2 bases, with 12 bases sitting between them.

V and J are TRBV5-8 and TRBJ2-7; D is undetermined. V was trimmed by 7 bases and J by 6 bases, leaving 17 bases between them. The CDR3 is made up of 13 amino acids. Germline V lookup: CDR1 SGHTS, CDR2 YDEGEE. The CDR3 sequence: CASLILTAREQYF. The CDR3 coding sequence is TGTGCCAGCCTCATCTTAACGGCTCGCGAGCAGTACTTC.

This chain links TRBV27 with TRBJ1-3; 7 bases map to TRBD1. CDR1 MNHEY and CDR2 SMNVEV come from the germline V gene (reference sequence). This CDR3 has 15 amino acids. V lost 5 bases, J lost 4 bases, and 8 bases stayed unmatched. The CDR3 DNA reads as TGTGCCAGCAGTGTGACAGGGACAAGCGGAAACACCATATATTTT. Translated: CASSVTGTSGNTIYF.